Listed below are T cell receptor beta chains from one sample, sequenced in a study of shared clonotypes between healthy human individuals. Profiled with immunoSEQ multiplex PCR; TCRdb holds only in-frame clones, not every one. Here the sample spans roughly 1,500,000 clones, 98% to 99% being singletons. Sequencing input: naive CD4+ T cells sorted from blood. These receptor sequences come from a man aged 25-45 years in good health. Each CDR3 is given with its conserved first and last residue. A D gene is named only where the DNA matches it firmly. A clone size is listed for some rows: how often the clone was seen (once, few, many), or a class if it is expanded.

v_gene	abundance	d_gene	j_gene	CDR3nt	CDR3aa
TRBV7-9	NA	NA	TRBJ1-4	TGTGCCAGCAGCTTCTTTAGGGCAGGGGATAATGAAAAACTGTTTTTT	CASSFFRAGDNEKLFF
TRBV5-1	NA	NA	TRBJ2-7	TGCGCCAGCAGCTTGTTAGTGGCCTACGAGCAGTACTTC	CASSLLVAYEQYF
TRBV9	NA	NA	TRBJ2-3	TGTGCCAGCAGCGTTACCTCAAGCACAGATACGCAGTATTTT	CASSVTSSTDTQYF
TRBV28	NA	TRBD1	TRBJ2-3	TGTGCCACATCGGGACAGATTAGCACAGATACGCAGTATTTT	CATSGQISTDTQYF
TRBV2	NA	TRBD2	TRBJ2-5	TGTGCCAGCAGTGAACGCGGGAGATTCGAGACCCAGTACTTC	CASSERGRFETQYF
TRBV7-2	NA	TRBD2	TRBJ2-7	TGTGCCAGCAGTCTAGGACTAGCGGTAACCTACGAGCAGTACTTC	CASSLGLAVTYEQYF
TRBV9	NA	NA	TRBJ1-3	TGTGCCAGCAGCGTAGTCAGCCCGAGCTCTGGAAACACCATATATTTT	CASSVVSPSSGNTIYF
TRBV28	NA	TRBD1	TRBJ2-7	TGTGCCAGCAGTGGGGGACAGGGTTTTGTAGAGCAGTACTTC	CASSGGQGFVEQYF
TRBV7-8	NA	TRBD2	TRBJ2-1	TGTGCCAGCAGCTTAGGTCCCGGAGCTAGCGGGAGGGCCGGGTACAATGAGCAGTTCTTC	CASSLGPGASGRAGYNEQFF
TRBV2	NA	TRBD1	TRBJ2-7	TGTGCCAGCAGTGAATCAGGGACAGGGCCCTACGAGCAGTACTTC	CASSESGTGPYEQYF
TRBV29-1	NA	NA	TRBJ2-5	TGCAGCGCCGGTCGGGCGGAAGAGACCCAGTACTTC	CSAGRAEETQYF
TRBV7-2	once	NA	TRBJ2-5	TGTGCCAGCAGCTACTCGTACCAAGAGACCCAGTACTTC	CASSYSYQETQYF
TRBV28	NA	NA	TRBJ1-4	TGTGCCAGCAGTTCTAGGGAGGGTACTAATGAAAAACTGTTTTTT	CASSSREGTNEKLFF
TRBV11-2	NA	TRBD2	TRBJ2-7	TGTGCCAGCAGCCCCCAGCGGGAGGGCTACGAGCAGTACTTC	CASSPQREGYEQYF
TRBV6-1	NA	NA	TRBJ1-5	TGTGCCAGCAGCGTTCATTGGGCATCAGGGCCCCAGCATTTT	CASSVHWASGPQHF
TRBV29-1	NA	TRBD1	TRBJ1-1	TGCAGCGTGGACAGGGGGAGGACTGAAGCTTTCTTT	CSVDRGRTEAFF
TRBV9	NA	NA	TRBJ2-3	TGTGCCAGCAGCGTAGGTCGAGGGACGGTACGTGGCACAGATACGCAGTATTTT	CASSVGRGTVRGTDTQYF
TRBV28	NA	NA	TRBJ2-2	TGTGCCAGCAGTTTGGCGGTGACCGGGGAGCTGTTTTTT	CASSLAVTGELFF
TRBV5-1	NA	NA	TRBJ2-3	TGCGCCAGCAGCTTGGCTAATTCAGGGGGCACAGATACGCAGTATTTT	CASSLANSGGTDTQYF
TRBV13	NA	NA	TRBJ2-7	TGTGCCAGCAGCGAGCTTGGGCGGAAGCAGTACTTC	CASSELGRKQYF
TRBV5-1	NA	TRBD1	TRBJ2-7	TGCGCCAGCAGCTTGGCCGGGACAGGGGTAGGACTAGTTTCAAGGGGGCAGTACTTC	CASSLAGTGVGLVSRGQYF
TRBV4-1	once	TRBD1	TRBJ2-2	TGCGCCAGCAGCCAACCGGGACAGGGGGCGAACACCGGGGAGCTGTTTTTT	CASSQPGQGANTGELFF
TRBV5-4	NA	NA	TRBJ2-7	TGTGCCAGCAGCTTGAAAACGGGAATGACCTACGAGCAGTACTTC	CASSLKTGMTYEQYF
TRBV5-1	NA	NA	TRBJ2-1	TGCGCCAGCAGCTTGCGCGGCAGTAATGGCGATGAGCAGTTCTTC	CASSLRGSNGDEQFF
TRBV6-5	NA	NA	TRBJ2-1	TGTGCCAGCAGTACCCGGGAAGCCCGCAATGAGCAGTTCTTC	CASSTREARNEQFF
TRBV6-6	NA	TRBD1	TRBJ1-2	TGTGCCAGCAGTTTCGGGACAGCCCCTACGGGTGGCTACACCTTC	CASSFGTAPTGGYTF
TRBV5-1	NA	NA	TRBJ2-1	TGCGCCAGCAGCTTGGCCAAGGGGTTGAGGGCTTACAATGAGCAGTTCTTC	CASSLAKGLRAYNEQFF
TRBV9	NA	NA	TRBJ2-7	TGTGCCAGCAGCGTAGGAGGGGGGACCCCGAACGAGCAGTACTTC	CASSVGGGTPNEQYF
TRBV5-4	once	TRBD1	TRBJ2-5	TGTGCCGCGGGGCAGGGGGCGTCCCAGTACTTC	CAAGQGASQYF
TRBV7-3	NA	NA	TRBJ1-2	TGTGCCAGCAGCCCTCCGGGGAGGGTCTCTAAAGGCTACACCTTC	CASSPPGRVSKGYTF
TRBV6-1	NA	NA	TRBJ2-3	TGTGCCAGCAGTGGGCTTAAAGCGGGCCCCACAGATACGCAGTATTTT	CASSGLKAGPTDTQYF
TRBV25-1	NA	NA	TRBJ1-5	TGTGCCAGCAGACAGGGTAATCAGCCCCAGCATTTT	CASRQGNQPQHF
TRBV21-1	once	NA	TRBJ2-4	TGTGCCAGCAGGGGTACTTACAGGAAGTATGTTCAGTACTTC	CASRGTYRKYVQYF
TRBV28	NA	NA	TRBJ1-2	TGTGCCAGCCGGGGGGAGTTATATGGCTACACCTTC	CASRGELYGYTF
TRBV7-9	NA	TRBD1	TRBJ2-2	TGTGCCAGCAGCCTAGGGACAGGAAACACCGGGGAGCTGTTTTTT	CASSLGTGNTGELFF
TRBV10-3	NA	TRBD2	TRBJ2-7	TGTGCCATCAGGAAGGGACTAGCGGGCCAGAGCTCCTACGAGCAGTACTTC	CAIRKGLAGQSSYEQYF
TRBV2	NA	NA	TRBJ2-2	TGTGCCAGCAGTGAGGCCCTCACGGCCGCCGGGGAGCTGTTTTTT	CASSEALTAAGELFF
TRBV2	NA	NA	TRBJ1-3	TGTGCCAGCACCCCTAGACCGGTAGGGTTCGTGGGAAACACCATATATTTT	CASTPRPVGFVGNTIYF
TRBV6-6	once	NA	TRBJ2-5	TGTGCCAGCAGAAACGGACCGGGGAGGTCGGAGACCCAGTACTTC	CASRNGPGRSETQYF
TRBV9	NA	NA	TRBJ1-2	TGTGCCAGCAGCGTAGATGTCAGGGATTATTATGGCTACACCTTC	CASSVDVRDYYGYTF
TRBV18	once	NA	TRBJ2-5	TGTGCCAGCTCACCAATAAGCAGCCAAGAGACCCAGTACTTC	CASSPISSQETQYF
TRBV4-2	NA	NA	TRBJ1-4	TGTGCCAGCAGCCAGGAACAAAACAGGGCCCTTAATGAAAAACTGTTTTTT	CASSQEQNRALNEKLFF
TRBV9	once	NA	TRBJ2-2	TGTGCCAGCAGCGGACAGAGTTGGGTCACCGGGGAGCTGTTTTTT	CASSGQSWVTGELFF
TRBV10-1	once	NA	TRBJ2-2	TGCGCCAGCAGTGAGTCTGGGGAAGGAGACACCGGGGAGCTGTTTTTT	CASSESGEGDTGELFF
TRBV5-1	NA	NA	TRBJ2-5	TGCGCCAGCAGCGAAGTTGGGCGGGGTGACGGGGAGACCCAGTACTTC	CASSEVGRGDGETQYF
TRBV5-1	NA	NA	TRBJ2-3	TGCGCCAGCAGCTTGCCGGTCGGGGCTCTGGGGACAGATACGCAGTATTTT	CASSLPVGALGTDTQYF
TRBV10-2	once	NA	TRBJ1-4	TGCGCCAGCAGTGAGGAGGCAGGAGGAAAACTGTTTTTT	CASSEEAGGKLFF
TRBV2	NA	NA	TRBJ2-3	TGTGCCAGCAGTGGGGGGGCAGGTAGCACAGATACGCAGTATTTT	CASSGGAGSTDTQYF
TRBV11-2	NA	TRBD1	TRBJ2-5	TGTGCCAGCAGCCTAGGACAGGGAGAAGAGACCCAGTACTTC	CASSLGQGEETQYF
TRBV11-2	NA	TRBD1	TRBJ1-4	TGTGCCAGCAGGTTACGGGACAGGCCCTCGTATAATGAAAAACTGTTTTTT	CASRLRDRPSYNEKLFF
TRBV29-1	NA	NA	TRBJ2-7	TGCAGCGCCTCGGACAGCTACGAGCAGTACTTC	CSASDSYEQYF
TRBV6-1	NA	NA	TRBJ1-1	TGTGCCAGCAGTCCCAAGGGTGCCACTGAAGCTTTCTTT	CASSPKGATEAFF
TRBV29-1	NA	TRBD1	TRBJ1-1	TGCAGCGTCTCCAGGGGGCTTACTGAAGCTTTCTTT	CSVSRGLTEAFF
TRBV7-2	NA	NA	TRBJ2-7	TGTGCCAGCAGCTTAGCGTCCACCTACGAGCAGTACTTC	CASSLASTYEQYF
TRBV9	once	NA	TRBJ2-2	TGTGCCAGCAGCGTAGAAGTCGGGGCGCGTGGCACCGGGGAGCTGTTTTTT	CASSVEVGARGTGELFF
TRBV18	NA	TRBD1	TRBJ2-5	TGTGCCAGCTCACCCAGACGGACAGGGGAGACCCAGTACTTC	CASSPRRTGETQYF
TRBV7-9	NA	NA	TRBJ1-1	TGTGCCAGCAGCTCCTTTGGATATACTGAAGCTTTCTTT	CASSSFGYTEAFF